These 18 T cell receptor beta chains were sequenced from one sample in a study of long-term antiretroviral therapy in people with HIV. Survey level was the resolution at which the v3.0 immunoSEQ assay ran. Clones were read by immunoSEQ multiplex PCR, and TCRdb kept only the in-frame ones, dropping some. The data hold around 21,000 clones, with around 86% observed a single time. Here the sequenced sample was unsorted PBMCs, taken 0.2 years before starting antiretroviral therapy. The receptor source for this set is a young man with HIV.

This CDR3 reads CASSSDRVVFGQYF. CDR3 DNA: TGTGCCAGCAGCTCCGACAGGGTGGTTTTTGGGCAGTACTTC. This chain joins TRBV7-9 and TRBJ2-7, with 7 bases identical to TRBD1. Germline V CDR1 and CDR2: SEHNR, FQNEAQ (reference sequence). V lost 4 bases to trimming and J lost 9 bases; unmatched junction nucleotides: 12. The length of the CDR3 is 14 residues. Drawing the rest from reference TRBV7-9 and TRBJ2-7, the complete variable domain is DTGVSQNPRHKITKRGQNVTFRCDPISEHNRLYWYRQTLGQGPEFLTYFQNEAQLEKSRLLSDRFSAERPKGSFSTLEIQRTEQGDSAMYLCASSSDRVVFGQYFGPGTRLTVT.

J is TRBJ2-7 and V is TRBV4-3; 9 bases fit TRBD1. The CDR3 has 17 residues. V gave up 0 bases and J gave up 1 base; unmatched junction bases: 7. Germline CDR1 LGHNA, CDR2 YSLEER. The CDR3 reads CASSQDRKTGGSYEQYF. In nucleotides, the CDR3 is TGCGCCAGCAGCCAAGACCGAAAGACAGGGGGTTCCTACGAGCAGTACTTC.

As DNA, the CDR3 is TGTGCCAGCAGCTTAGGAGGGGATACTGAAGCTTTCTTT. Its translation: CASSLGGDTEAFF. This chain links TRBV7-3 with TRBJ1-1, with D possibly TRBD1 on 5 matching bases. The CDR3 is 13 residues long. Germline assignment: CDR1 SGHTA and CDR2 FQGTGA. Trimming pared 2 bases from V and 5 bases from J, leaving 9 bases between.

CDR3 coding DNA: TGTGCCAGCAGGGGGGTAGGAGCGGGAGTGGGCCAAGAGACCCAGTACTTC. Protein product: CASRGVGAGVGQETQYF. This sequence joins TRBV28 and TRBJ2-5; 8 bases map to TRBD2. The J segment lost 1 base and the V segment lost 6 bases, leaving 13 bases of the junction unmatched. CDR1 is MDHEN, CDR2 SYDVKM, per germline. This CDR3 region has 17 residues.

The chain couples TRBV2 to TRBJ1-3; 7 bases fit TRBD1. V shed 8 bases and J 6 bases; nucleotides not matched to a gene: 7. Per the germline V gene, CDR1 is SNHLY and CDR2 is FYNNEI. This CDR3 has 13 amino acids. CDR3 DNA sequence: TGTGCCAGCTCCCAGGGGGGGCAAAACACCATATATTTT. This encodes CASSQGGQNTIYF.

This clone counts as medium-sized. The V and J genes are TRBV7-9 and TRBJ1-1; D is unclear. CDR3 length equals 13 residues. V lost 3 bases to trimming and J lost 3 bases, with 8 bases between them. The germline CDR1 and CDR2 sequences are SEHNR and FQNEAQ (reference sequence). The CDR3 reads CASSFVFDTEAFF. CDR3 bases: TGTGCCAGCAGCTTCGTGTTTGACACTGAAGCTTTCTTT.

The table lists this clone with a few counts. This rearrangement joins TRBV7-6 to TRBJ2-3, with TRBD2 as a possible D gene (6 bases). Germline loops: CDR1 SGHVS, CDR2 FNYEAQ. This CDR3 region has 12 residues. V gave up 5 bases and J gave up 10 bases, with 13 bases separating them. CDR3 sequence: CASSPSGSSQYF. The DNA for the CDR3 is TGTGCCAGCAGCCCCTCCGGGAGCTCGCAGTATTTT.

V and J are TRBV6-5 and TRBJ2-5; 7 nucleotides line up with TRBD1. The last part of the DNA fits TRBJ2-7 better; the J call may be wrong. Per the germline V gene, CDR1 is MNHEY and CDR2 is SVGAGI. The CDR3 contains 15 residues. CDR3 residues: CASGTELGRNYEQYF. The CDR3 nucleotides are TGTGCCAGCGGGACAGAGCTAGGTAGAAACTACGAGCAGTACTTC.

CDR3 region: CATSRAGVETQYF. DNA for the CDR3: TGTGCCACCAGCAGAGCGGGGGTGGAGACCCAGTACTTC. The gene calls are TRBV15 and TRBJ2-5; D is perhaps TRBD2 (6 bases). The CDR3 consists of 13 residues. Germline-derived CDR1 and CDR2 are LNHNV and YYDKDF (reference sequence). The V end lost 1 base, the J end lost 5 bases, and 8 bases lay between the germline ends.

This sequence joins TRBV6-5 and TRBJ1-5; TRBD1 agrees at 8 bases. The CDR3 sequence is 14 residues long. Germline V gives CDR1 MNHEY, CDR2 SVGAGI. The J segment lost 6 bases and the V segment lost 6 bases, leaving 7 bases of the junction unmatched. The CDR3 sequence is CASSPGTGGQPQHF. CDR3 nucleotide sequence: TGTGCCAGCAGCCCTGGGACAGGCGGTCAGCCCCAGCATTTT.

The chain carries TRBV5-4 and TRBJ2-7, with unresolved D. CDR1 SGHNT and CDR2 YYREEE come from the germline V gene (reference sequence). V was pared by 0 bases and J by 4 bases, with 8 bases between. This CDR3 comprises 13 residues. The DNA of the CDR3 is TGTGCCAGCAGCTTGGACAACGGTTACGAGCAGTACTTC. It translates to CASSLDNGYEQYF.

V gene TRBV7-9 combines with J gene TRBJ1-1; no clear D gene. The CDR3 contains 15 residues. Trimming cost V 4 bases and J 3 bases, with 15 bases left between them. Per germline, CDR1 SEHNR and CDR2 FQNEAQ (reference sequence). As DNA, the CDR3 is TGTGCCAGCAGCTCTTTGATGCCCCTGGACACTGAAGCTTTCTTT. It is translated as CASSSLMPLDTEAFF.

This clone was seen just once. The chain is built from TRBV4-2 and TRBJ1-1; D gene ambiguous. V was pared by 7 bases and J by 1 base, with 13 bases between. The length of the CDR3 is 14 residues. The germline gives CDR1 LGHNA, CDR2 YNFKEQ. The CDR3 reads CASNPSVRNTEAFF. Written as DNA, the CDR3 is TGTGCCAGCAACCCCTCGGTTAGGAACACTGAAGCTTTCTTT.

The CDR3 DNA follows: TGTGCCTCCACGCCCGGGGATGAAGCTTTCTTT. This gives the protein CASTPGDEAFF. V usage is TRBV11-1 and J usage is TRBJ1-1, with D unclear. V lost 11 bases and J lost 7, with 14 bases in between. CDR1 and CDR2 (germline): SGHAT, FQDESV (reference sequence). The CDR3 sequence is 11 residues long.

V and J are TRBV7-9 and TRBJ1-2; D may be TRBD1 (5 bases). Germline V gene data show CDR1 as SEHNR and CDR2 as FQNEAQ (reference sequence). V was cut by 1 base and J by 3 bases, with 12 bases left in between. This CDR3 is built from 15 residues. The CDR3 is CASSLETGGDYGYTF. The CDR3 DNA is TGTGCCAGCAGCTTAGAGACCGGGGGGGACTATGGCTACACCTTC.

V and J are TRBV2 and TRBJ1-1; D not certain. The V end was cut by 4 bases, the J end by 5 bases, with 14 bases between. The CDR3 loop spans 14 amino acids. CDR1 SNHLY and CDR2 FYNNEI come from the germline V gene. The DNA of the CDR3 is TGTGCCAGCAGTGTGAAGGTGATGAGGACTGAAGCTTTCTTT. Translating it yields CASSVKVMRTEAFF.

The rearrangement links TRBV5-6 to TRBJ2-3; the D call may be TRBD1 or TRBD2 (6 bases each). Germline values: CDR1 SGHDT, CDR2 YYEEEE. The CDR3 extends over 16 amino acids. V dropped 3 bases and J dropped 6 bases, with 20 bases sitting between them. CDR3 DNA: TGTGCCAGCAGCTGGCGGGGACACACGGGGTCGGATACGCAGTATTTT. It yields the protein CASSWRGHTGSDTQYF.

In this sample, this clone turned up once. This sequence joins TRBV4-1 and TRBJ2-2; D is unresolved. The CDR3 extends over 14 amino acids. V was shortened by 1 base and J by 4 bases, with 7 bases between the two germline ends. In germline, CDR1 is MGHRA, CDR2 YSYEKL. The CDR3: CASSQVGGTGELFF. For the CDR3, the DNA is TGCGCCAGCAGCCAAGTAGGCGGCACCGGGGAGCTGTTTTTT.